The clone carrying this T cell receptor beta chain appeared a few times. The CDR3 loop spans 11 amino acids. The germline CDR1 and CDR2 sequences are DFQATT and SNEGSKA (reference sequence). Unmatched junction bases numbered 1, after V lost 6 bases and J lost 5 bases. TCRdb's copy holds only in-frame clones and misses some; the assay was immunoSEQ multiplex PCR. The sample has around 97,000 clones; around 96% are singletons. This entry comes from a study of technical replicates of blood from a few donors. This chain joins TRBV20-1 and TRBJ2-5; 9 bases are a match to TRBD1. The specimen was T cells isolated from PBMCs. The sequence came from a human donor in good health. CDR3 DNA sequence: TGCAGTGCCGGGACAGGGGAGACCCAGTACTTC. Its protein product is CSAGTGETQYF.